The T cell receptor (beta chain) described here comes from a study of blood T cell repertoires in COVID-19. J was trimmed by 5 bases and V by 5 bases; bases with no gene match: 8. The V gene's germline CDR1 is SQVTM and CDR2 ANQGSEA. The CDR3 totals 15 residues. Authors' methods: The assay estimated nucleated cells by amplifying reference gene primers. Sequencing used immunoSEQ multiplex PCR; TCRdb keeps in-frame clones, though not all of them. V and J calls and clone size are given by that table; D and trimming were obtained from the DNA. The repertoire holds 15,000 to 17,000 clones, with approximately 90% as singletons.

The sequenced material came from peripheral blood. The chain combines TRBV29-1 with TRBJ2-3; 12 nucleotides line up with TRBD2. This sequence originates from a man between 60 and 75 years old with acute or convalescent COVID-19. Here the CDR3 DNA reads TGCAGCGTTCGCGCTAGCGGGGGGGCTGGAGATACGCAGTATTTT. Translating it yields CSVRASGGAGDTQYF.